These 11 T cell receptor beta chains share one sample of origin, sequenced in a study of T-cell reconstitution after alpha-beta-depleted transplantation in children. Unique molecular identifiers were incorporated into the prepared TCRbeta library. MiXCR, applied by TCRdb to the PCR reads, yields one record per CDR3 protein. The data contain 190,000 or so distinct CDR3 sequences, roughly 6.3% of them singletons. Sequences were derived from PBMCs, sampled before TCRalphabeta/CD19-depleted stem cell transplant. Receptor source: a girl under three years old with combined immunodeficiency, due to receive a stem cell transplant.

This clonotype came up many times. The rearrangement joins TRBV27 to TRBJ1-5; D perhaps matches TRBD1 (5 bases). V gave up 4 bases and J gave up 7 bases, with 17 bases separating them. The CDR3 is 15 residues long. Germline loops: CDR1 MNHEY, CDR2 SMNVEV (reference sequence). This chain's CDR3 is CASSSQPGGRQPQHF. The CDR3 bases are TGTGCCAGCAGTTCTCAGCCGGGGGGAAGGCAGCCCCAGCATTTT.

On this clonotype: One base away lies a much larger clone, so this may be a sequencing read error. This CDR3 fails to terminate in the conserved phenylalanine or tryptophan, so it likely reflects a read error. J is TRBJ2-1 and V is TRBV27; 7 bases are a match to TRBD2. CDR3 size: 16 residues. From germline, CDR1 is MNHEY and CDR2 SMNVEV (reference sequence). The ends lost 1 base at V and 3 bases at J; junction bases unmatched: 6. CDR3 nucleotides: TGTGCCAGCAGTTTATTGGGGGGGGGGTACTACAATGAGCAGTTCTCC. Protein: CASSLLGGGYYNEQFS.

The chain employs TRBV7-2 and TRBJ1-2; D uncertain. This CDR3 has 12 residues. V was clipped by 5 bases and J by 4 bases, with 8 bases between them. The germline gives CDR1 SGHTA, CDR2 FQGNSA. CDR3 in DNA: TGTGCCAGCAGCCTTATGGGCTATGGCTACACCTTC. Protein product: CASSLMGYGYTF.

This clonotype was observed a few times. The chain couples TRBV27 to TRBJ1-2; D ambiguous. The V gene's germline CDR1 is MNHEY and CDR2 SMNVEV (reference sequence). This CDR3 has 13 amino acids. V shed 3 bases and J shed 0 bases, with 5 bases lying between them. CDR3 sequence reads: CASSFTANYGYTF. DNA for the CDR3: TGTGCCAGCAGTTTTACGGCTAACTATGGCTACACCTTC.

This clonotype occurred many times. This rearrangement joins TRBV20-1 to TRBJ1-5; no clear D gene. Germline V gene data show CDR1 as DFQATT and CDR2 as SNEGSKA (reference sequence). There are 16 residues in the CDR3. Deletions cut 1 base from V and 0 bases from J, with 13 bases between. The CDR3 spells CSARVLTVYSNQPQHF. As DNA, the CDR3 is TGCAGTGCTAGAGTATTAACAGTATATAGCAATCAGCCCCAGCATTTT.

This clonotype was counted at least ten times. The chain uses TRBV28 and TRBJ2-7, with a weak D call TRBD1 (6 bases). Trimming cost V 3 bases and J 3 bases, with 15 bases left between them. The germline CDR1 and CDR2 sequences are MDHEN and SYDVKM. CDR3 size: 15 residues. The CDR3 DNA reads TGTGCCAGCAGTTTTAGCCCGTTAGGGGGCTACGAGCAGTACTTC. The encoded protein is CASSFSPLGGYEQYF.

This clonotype showed up many times. The genes are TRBV7-2 and TRBJ2-5; TRBD1 is a possible D gene (5 bases). The CDR3 is 14 residues long. V was shortened by 3 bases and J by 2 bases, with 10 bases between the two germline ends. From germline, CDR1 is SGHTA and CDR2 FQGNSA. In DNA, the CDR3 is TGTGCCAGCAGCTTGTACGGACAACAAGAGACCCAGTACTTC. It is translated as CASSLYGQQETQYF. Drawing the rest from reference TRBV7-2 and TRBJ2-5, the complete variable domain is GAGVSQSPSNKVTEKGKDVELRCDPISGHTALYWYRQSLGQGLEFLIYFQGNSAPDKSGLPSDRFSAERTGGSVSTLTIQRTQQEDSAVYLCASSLYGQQETQYFGPGTRLLVL.

Many counts were recorded for this clonotype. V gene TRBV7-2 combines with J gene TRBJ2-1; no definite D call. V gave up 1 base and J gave up 10 bases, with 8 bases separating them. Germline V gene sequence: CDR1 SGHTA, CDR2 FQGNSA. This CDR3 region has 12 residues. In nucleotides, the CDR3 is TGTGCCAGCAGCTTAGTCGCTTGGGAGCAGTTCTTC. Translated: CASSLVAWEQFF.

This clonotype has a count of ten or more. This sequence joins TRBV25-1 and TRBJ2-1; D gene ambiguous. Trimming removed 3 bases from V and 4 bases from J, with 7 bases in between. There are 13 residues in the CDR3. Germline values: CDR1 MGHDK, CDR2 SYGVNS. DNA for the CDR3: TGTGCCAGCAGTGAGTTGGAGTACAATGAGCAGTTCTTC. Translated: CASSELEYNEQFF.

This clonotype was seen only a few times. The V call is TRBV20-1, the J call TRBJ2-1; TRBD2 matches 11 bases. Germline V gene sequence: CDR1 DFQATT, CDR2 SNEGSKA (reference sequence). Trimming at V came to 6 bases and at J to 0 bases, leaving 4 bases not matched to a gene. The CDR3 sequence is 15 residues long. CDR3 region: CSAHTSGSSYNEQFF. For the CDR3, the DNA is TGCAGTGCACATACTAGCGGGAGCTCCTACAATGAGCAGTTCTTC.

The gene calls are TRBV12-3 or TRBV12-4 and TRBJ2-7; D gene unclear. CDR3 length equals 12 residues. Trimming shortened V by 9 bases and J by 2 bases, and 11 bases separated the two germline ends. The CDR3 protein is CASGRGAYEQYF. CDR3 in DNA: TGTGCCAGTGGGCGTGGGGCCTACGAGCAGTACTTC.